The next 30 T cell receptor beta chains were all read from a single sample in a study of T cell responses to AZD1222 COVID-19 vaccine. Profiled with immunoSEQ multiplex PCR; TCRdb holds only in-frame clones, not every one. The sample has approximately 90,000 clones, about 91% seen once. Here the sequenced sample was peripheral blood, taken on day 0 of AZD1222 vaccination. The receptors derive from an adult in good health.

The chain recombines TRBV27 with TRBJ1-5; 7 nucleotides match TRBD1. CDR3 length: 16 residues. V lost 2 bases and J lost 7; bases outside the gene matches: 11. Germline-derived CDR1 and CDR2 are MNHEY and SMNVEV (reference sequence). The CDR3 DNA is TGTGCCAGCAGTTTAACCGTACAGGGGTCTGAACAGCCCCAGCATTTT. Amino acids: CASSLTVQGSEQPQHF.

This chain links TRBV7-2 with TRBJ1-1; no definite D call. CDR3 length: 12 amino acids. Looked up from germline, CDR1 is SGHTA and CDR2 is FQGNSA. Trimming stripped 2 bases from V and 3 bases from J, with 4 bases between. The CDR3, as DNA: TGTGCCAGCAGCTTAACGTACACTGAAGCTTTCTTT. This codes for CASSLTYTEAFF. The variable domain in full, with the rest retrieved from reference TRBV7-2 and TRBJ1-1, is GAGVSQSPSNKVTEKGKDVELRCDPISGHTALYWYRQSLGQGLEFLIYFQGNSAPDKSGLPSDRFSAERTGGSVSTLTIQRTQQEDSAVYLCASSLTYTEAFFGQGTRLTVV.

The gene calls are TRBV11-1 and TRBJ1-2, with no clear D. The germline V gene encodes CDR1 SGHAT and CDR2 FQDESV (reference sequence). With 2 bases removed from V and 3 bases from J, the gap between germline ends came to 7 bases. This CDR3 has 13 amino acids. The CDR3 DNA follows: TGTGCCAGCAGCTTATCGGCTGACTATGGCTACACCTTC. Protein sequence: CASSLSADYGYTF.

The chain carries TRBV6-5 and TRBJ1-2, with D possibly being TRBD1 (6 bases). The CDR3 consists of 12 residues. Trimming shortened V by 6 bases and J by 7 bases, and 12 bases separated the two germline ends. The germline V gene has CDR1 MNHEY and CDR2 SVGAGI. CDR3 loop: CASRQQGGGYTF. The DNA for the CDR3 is TGTGCCAGCAGGCAACAGGGAGGTGGCTACACCTTC.

The J gene is TRBJ1-1, the V gene TRBV21-1; TRBD1 is the table's D call, not checked against the DNA. TRBV21-1 is noted as a pseudogene. The CDR3 runs to 17 residues. The CDR3 DNA is TGTGCCAGCAGCACTCGACGGGACAGGGGGCCGGAAACTGAAGCTTTCTTT. This encodes CASSTRRDRGPETEAFF.

V gene TRBV9 combines with J gene TRBJ1-1; TRBD1 is a possible D gene (6 bases). CDR3 length equals 17 residues. Trimming removed 0 bases at V and 2 bases at J, with 17 bases between. Germline CDR1 SGDLS, CDR2 YYNGEE. Here the CDR3 DNA reads TGTGCCAGCAGCGTAGGTGGCAGGGGAGGATACAACACTGAAGCTTTCTTT. Protein sequence: CASSVGGRGGYNTEAFF. Using reference TRBV9 and TRBJ1-1 for the parts outside the CDR3, the full variable domain is DSGVTQTPKHLITATGQRVTLRCSPRSGDLSVYWYQQSLDQGLQFLIQYYNGEERAKGNILERFSAQQFPDLHSELNLSSLELGDSALYFCASSVGGRGGYNTEAFFGQGTRLTVV.

The chain employs TRBV11-1 and TRBJ1-2; TRBD1 matches at 11 bases. From germline, CDR1 is SGHAT and CDR2 FQDESV (reference sequence). Germline trimming cut 4 bases from V and 4 bases from J; bases unmatched to any gene: 8. CDR3 length equals 16 residues. CDR3 DNA: TGTGCCAGCAGCTCAACGGACAGGGGGCGAAGCTATGGCTACACCTTC. Translating it yields CASSSTDRGRSYGYTF.

Concerning this clone: This sample includes further DNA sequences coding for the same CDR3. The DNA for the CDR3 is TGTGCCAGCAGCCGCCCTCAAGAGACCCAGTACTTC. Protein: CASSRPQETQYF. The chain carries TRBV6-5 and TRBJ2-5; D unresolved. The germline V gene encodes CDR1 MNHEY and CDR2 SVGAGI. The CDR3 contains 12 residues. V lost 6 bases to trimming and J lost 2 bases, with 7 bases between them.

The J gene is TRBJ1-4, the V gene TRBV29-1, with 10 bases matching TRBD1. The CDR3 has 15 residues. J lost 0 bases, V lost 6 bases, and 4 bases had no gene match. From germline, CDR1 is SQVTM and CDR2 ANQGSEA. For the CDR3, the DNA is TGCAGCGTCCCGACAGGGGGCTCAACTAATGAAAAACTGTTTTTT. Amino acids: CSVPTGGSTNEKLFF.

This clone appeared a single time. This rearrangement joins TRBV7-3 to TRBJ2-6; a weak D match, TRBD1 (6 bases). Trimming took 2 bases from V and 2 from J, leaving 13 bases between them. The CDR3 contains 17 residues. CDR1 SGHTA and CDR2 FQGTGA come from the germline V gene. In nucleotides, the CDR3 is TGTGCCAGCAGCTTAGCAATACAGGGTCCTGGGGCCAACGTCCTGACTTTC. Encoded protein: CASSLAIQGPGANVLTF.

The chain couples TRBV2 to TRBJ2-2; D unclear. Germline CDR1 and CDR2: SNHLY and FYNNEI. V lost 8 bases and J 5 bases, leaving 15 bases between the germline ends. This CDR3 spans 14 amino acids. The CDR3 here is CASSPRSITGELFF. DNA of the CDR3: TGTGCCAGCTCTCCCAGGTCTATTACCGGGGAGCTGTTTTTT.

This chain joins TRBV5-5 and TRBJ1-1; no reliable D call. Deletions cut 0 bases from V and 11 bases from J, with 14 bases between. The CDR3 runs 13 residues. Germline CDR1 and CDR2: SGHKS and YYEKEE (reference sequence). CDR3 DNA sequence: TGTGCCAGCAGCTTGGGGTTGGGTGGGAAGGCTTTCTTT. As protein: CASSLGLGGKAFF. Full variable domain (remainder filled in from reference TRBV5-5 and TRBJ1-1): DAGVTQSPTHLIKTRGQQVTLRCSPISGHKSVSWYQQVLGQGPQFIFQYYEKEERGRGNFPDRFSARQFPNYSSELNVNALLLGDSALYLCASSLGLGGKAFFGQGTRLTVV.

The chain has TRBV9 and TRBJ1-2; 8 nucleotides agree with TRBD1. With V trimmed by 3 bases and J by 0 bases, 4 bases remained unmatched. Germline V CDR1 and CDR2: SGDLS, YYNGEE. The CDR3 runs to 15 residues. The CDR3 coding sequence is TGTGCCAGCAGCGAAACAGGGGGTGCTAACTATGGCTACACCTTC. Translation: CASSETGGANYGYTF.

This clone has more than one count but fewer than ten. V usage is TRBV19 and J usage is TRBJ1-5; D call uncertain. CDR1 and CDR2 from the germline V gene are LNHDA and SQIVND (reference sequence). Trimming pared 11 bases from V and 3 bases from J, leaving 17 bases between. The CDR3 consists of 14 residues. The CDR3 sequence: CASKAGLDNQPQHF. The CDR3 nucleotides read TGTGCCTCTAAGGCAGGCCTCGACAATCAGCCCCAGCATTTT.

This chain connects TRBV29-1 to TRBJ1-4; TRBD1 matches at 7 bases. V lost 3 bases and J lost 8; bases outside the gene matches: 9. The V gene's germline CDR1 is SQVTM and CDR2 ANQGSEA. The CDR3 extends over 14 amino acids. CDR3 amino acids: CSVEGAGGEEKLFF. The CDR3, as DNA: TGCAGCGTTGAGGGTGCAGGGGGTGAAGAAAAACTGTTTTTT. The variable domain in full, completed from reference TRBV29-1 and TRBJ1-4, reads SAVISQKPSRDICQRGTSLTIQCQVDSQVTMMFWYRQQPGQSLTLIATANQGSEATYESGFVIDKFPISRPNLTFSTLTVSNMSPEDSSIYLCSVEGAGGEEKLFFGSGTQLSVL.

The rearrangement joins TRBV5-1 to TRBJ1-2; 7 bases align to TRBD1. Germline-derived CDR1 and CDR2 are SGHRS and YFSETQ. The trim removed 6 bases at V and 9 bases at J, leaving 11 bases unmatched. This CDR3 is built from 13 residues. CDR3 amino acids: CASTIGGTASYTF. CDR3 DNA sequence: TGCGCCAGCACCATAGGGGGGACAGCGAGCTACACCTTC.

The CDR3 coding sequence is TGTGCCAGCAGCTTAGAGGGGGGCGAGCAGTACTTC. This encodes CASSLEGGEQYF. The J gene is TRBJ2-7, the V gene TRBV7-9; the D gene could be TRBD1 or TRBD2 (6 bases each). Trimming cost V 1 base and J 6 bases, with 7 bases left between them. CDR1 SEHNR and CDR2 FQNEAQ come from the germline V gene (reference sequence). The CDR3 has 12 residues.

This clone appeared once. This chain links TRBV6-2 or TRBV6-3 with TRBJ1-2, with TRBD1 matching over 8 bases. The germline CDR1 and CDR2 sequences are MNHEY and SVGEGT. The length of the CDR3 is 14 residues. Trimming cost V 1 base and J 8 bases; bases outside gene matches: 6. CDR3 protein: CASSYYRTGPGYTF. The CDR3 coding sequence is TGTGCCAGCAGTTACTACCGGACAGGGCCCGGCTACACCTTC.

The CDR3 protein is CASRITTEETQYF. The CDR3 DNA reads as TGCGCCAGCCGGATTACTACCGAAGAGACCCAGTACTTC. This chain joins TRBV5-1 and TRBJ2-5; no clear D gene. V was trimmed by 7 bases and J by 3 bases, leaving 13 bases between them. The CDR3 spans 13 residues. Germline V gene sequence: CDR1 SGHRS, CDR2 YFSETQ.

The genes are TRBV11-3 and TRBJ2-7, with a weak D call TRBD1 (5 bases). CDR3 length equals 14 residues. Trimming removed 5 bases at V and 5 bases at J, with 16 bases between. Germline assignment: CDR1 SGHNT and CDR2 YENEEA. The CDR3 is CASSRRAGFDEQYF. CDR3 nucleotides: TGTGCCAGCAGCCGGCGCGCAGGGTTTGACGAGCAGTACTTC.

The V and J genes are TRBV6-2 or TRBV6-3 and TRBJ1-5, with TRBD1 as a possible D gene (5 bases). Trimming cost V 3 bases and J 6 bases, with 21 bases left between them. This CDR3 is built from 17 residues. The germline CDR1 and CDR2 sequences are MNHEY and SVGEGT. CDR3 nucleotide sequence: TGTGCCAGCAGTTATTCCCCACAGGCACCCGTTGGTCAGCCCCAGCATTTT. As protein: CASSYSPQAPVGQPQHF.

The chain links TRBV7-8 to TRBJ2-3; 12 bases line up with TRBD2. Germline assignment: CDR1 SGHVS and CDR2 FQNEAQ. V shed 5 bases and J 2 bases; nucleotides not matched to a gene: 8. The CDR3 totals 17 residues. CDR3 sequence (DNA): TGTGCCAGCAGCCAAAGGACTAGCGGGGCGTTCACAGATACGCAGTATTTT. This translates into CASSQRTSGAFTDTQYF.

This chain links TRBV27 with TRBJ1-2; tentatively, D is TRBD1 (5 bases). The CDR3 has 14 amino acids. From germline, CDR1 is MNHEY and CDR2 SMNVEV (reference sequence). Trimming pared 2 bases from V and 3 bases from J, leaving 10 bases between. This chain's CDR3 is CASSLGREDYGYTF. In nucleotides, the CDR3 is TGTGCCAGCAGTTTAGGCAGGGAGGACTATGGCTACACCTTC.

The chain couples TRBV5-1 to TRBJ2-2, with D possibly matching TRBD2 (6 bases). V lost 4 bases to trimming and J lost 7 bases, with 17 bases between them. Germline CDR1 is SGHRS and CDR2 is YFSETQ. The CDR3 spans 15 residues. The CDR3 coding sequence is TGCGCCAGCAGCCTCGGCGCGGGAATTGGCGGGGAGCTGTTTTTT. Protein sequence: CASSLGAGIGGELFF.

This sequence joins TRBV28 and TRBJ1-1; 9 nucleotides line up with TRBD1. With V trimmed by 6 bases and J by 11 bases, 16 bases remained unmatched. Germline CDR1 MDHEN, CDR2 SYDVKM. This CDR3 region has 15 residues. The CDR3 region is CASRGDRATWGGAFF. CDR3 DNA: TGTGCCAGCAGGGGGGACAGGGCGACTTGGGGCGGGGCTTTCTTT.

The chain recombines TRBV28 with TRBJ1-2; D perhaps matches TRBD1 (6 bases). CDR3 length: 15 amino acids. Germline CDR1 MDHEN, CDR2 SYDVKM. V shed 2 bases and J shed 1 base, with 11 bases lying between them. The CDR3 region has the DNA TGTGCCAGCAGTTTAGGGGGCGCGGGTAACTATGGCTACACCTTC. Encoded protein: CASSLGGAGNYGYTF.

This clone was detected once. The rearrangement joins TRBV12-5 to TRBJ1-1; 8 nucleotides match TRBD1. The CDR3 sequence is 16 residues long. Germline V CDR1 and CDR2: LGHNT, FRNRAP. Trimming at V came to 0 bases and at J to 0 bases, leaving 3 bases not matched to a gene. DNA for the CDR3: TGTGCTAGTGGTTTGGTAACGACAGGGGTGAACACTGAAGCTTTCTTT. Translated, it gives CASGLVTTGVNTEAFF.

The V and J genes are TRBV2 and TRBJ1-4, with 7 bases lining up with TRBD1. Losses at the gene ends were 7 bases for V and 8 bases for J; bases not matched to a gene: 13. This CDR3 is built from 15 residues. Germline V CDR1 and CDR2: SNHLY, FYNNEI. CDR3 amino acids: CASIIGQASREKLFF. CDR3 bases: TGTGCCAGCATAATAGGACAGGCCTCCCGGGAAAAACTGTTTTTT.

J is TRBJ1-5 and V is TRBV6-2 or TRBV6-3, with no clear D. Trimming left V 3 bases short and J 7 bases short, with 10 bases between. Germline CDR1 is MNHEY and CDR2 is SVGEGT. CDR3 length equals 13 residues. For the CDR3, the DNA is TGTGCCAGCAGTTATCAGGATTACCAGCCCCAGCATTTT. Translated, it gives CASSYQDYQPQHF.

This clone was recorded only once. The chain joins TRBV7-3 to TRBJ2-7; D possibly corresponds to TRBD1 (7 bases). The length of the CDR3 is 14 residues. Germline values: CDR1 SGHTA, CDR2 FQGTGA. V gave up 2 bases and J gave up 4 bases, with 12 bases separating them. The CDR3 protein is CASSLGGGSYEQYF. The CDR3 nucleotides read TGTGCCAGCAGCTTAGGAGGGGGCAGTTACGAGCAGTACTTC.